Reported below is one T cell receptor (beta chain). A much larger clonotype is one base distant, so this may be a read error. RNA transcripts were the template for amplifying TCR beta CDR3 regions. The HTBI primer set drove a first-round RT-PCR of the TCR CDR3. TCRdb used MiXCR to reprocess the multiplex PCR reads, holding one entry per CDR3 protein. The sample shows about 400,000 distinct CDR3 sequences, about 13% of them seen only once. There are 12 residues in the CDR3. The V gene lost 3 bases and the J gene lost 9 bases, with 9 bases spanning the gap. This record comes from a study of T cells in Graves' hyperthyroidism and ophthalmopathy.

The specimen sequenced was blood. This sequence was found in a woman aged 18-29 years with Graves' hyperthyroidism. The chain links TRBV12-3 or TRBV12-4 to TRBJ1-5; D not resolved. The CDR3 DNA is TGTGCCAGCAGTTTCTCGGCCAGGCCCCAGCATTTT. Its protein product is CASSFSARPQHF.